This passage covers 27 T cell receptor beta chains from one sample sequenced in a study of early T cells in non-severe SARS-CoV-2 infection. A single record per CDR3 protein comes from TCRdb applying MiXCR to the 5' RACE reads. Seen here are around 40,000 distinct CDR3 sequences, 6.3% observed once, and the top ten hold around 6.3%. The sample taken for sequencing was whole blood. The receptors stem from an adult who was a healthcare worker with PCR-confirmed SARS-CoV-2 infection or an uninfected control (not recorded which).

This clonotype was observed a handful of times. This chain connects TRBV12-3 or TRBV12-4 to TRBJ1-1; TRBD1 is a possible D gene (5 bases). This CDR3 has 11 amino acids. The V end lost 5 bases, the J end lost 7 bases, and 8 bases lay between the germline ends. The CDR3 DNA is TGTGCCAGCAGTGGGACGGGTGAAGCTTTCTTT. This gives the protein CASSGTGEAFF.

This clonotype was seen at least ten times. J is TRBJ2-3 and V is TRBV5-1, with TRBD1 identical over 7 bases. With 4 bases clipped from V and 2 bases from J, the junction kept 4 bases outside the gene matches. Germline V gives CDR1 SGHRS, CDR2 YFSETQ. The CDR3 loop spans 14 amino acids. The CDR3 coding sequence is TGCGCCAGCAGCCGGGACAGAACCACAGATACGCAGTATTTT. Amino acids: CASSRDRTTDTQYF.

This clonotype appeared many times. CDR3 DNA sequence: TGTGCCAGCAGCTTAGTGGACGGCTACACCTTC. Encoded protein: CASSLVDGYTF. V and J are TRBV7-9 and TRBJ1-2; D remains unclear. The CDR3 loop spans 11 amino acids. The ends were cut back, 1 base at V and 8 bases at J, with 5 bases in the middle. The germline CDR1 and CDR2 sequences are SEHNR and FQNEAQ (reference sequence).

This clonotype has a handful of counts. This chain links TRBV2 with TRBJ1-1; 9 bases are a match to TRBD1. The V segment lost 4 bases and the J segment 5 bases; nucleotides outside the gene matches: 8. The CDR3 is 15 amino acids. Looked up from germline, CDR1 is SNHLY and CDR2 is FYNNEI. The DNA of the CDR3 is TGTGCCAGCAGTGTACAGGGGGCGAAAGGTACTGAAGCTTTCTTT. It translates to CASSVQGAKGTEAFF.

This clonotype was found a few times. The CDR3 sequence: CAWSVSLSNEQFF. CDR3 sequence (DNA): TGTGCCTGGAGTGTATCTTTGTCTAATGAGCAGTTCTTC. V gene TRBV30 combines with J gene TRBJ2-1; no firm D call. CDR1 is GTSNPN and CDR2 is SVGIG in the germline V gene (reference sequence). The CDR3 is 13 residues long. Trimming took off 0 bases at V and 7 bases at J, with 10 bases between the two ends.

This clonotype was found many times. The gene calls are TRBV7-9 and TRBJ2-1; 8 positions match TRBD2. The CDR3 is 15 amino acids. The germline gives CDR1 SEHNR, CDR2 FQNEAQ (reference sequence). V gave up 1 base and J gave up 8 bases; unmatched junction bases: 7. The CDR3 reads CASSLGSAGVDEQFF. CDR3 DNA sequence: TGTGCCAGCAGCTTAGGTTCAGCGGGAGTGGATGAGCAGTTCTTC.

This clonotype was detected many times. J is TRBJ2-7 and V is TRBV28, with a tentative D call TRBD1 (7 bases). Germline CDR1 is MDHEN and CDR2 is SYDVKM. Trimming pared 5 bases from V and 3 bases from J, leaving 17 bases between. CDR3 size: 15 residues. The CDR3 loop reads CASSPGGQRIYEQYF. DNA of the CDR3: TGTGCCAGCAGTCCCGGGGGACAGAGGATCTACGAGCAGTACTTC.

Many counts were recorded for this clonotype. This rearrangement joins TRBV6-2 or TRBV6-3 to TRBJ2-7; tentatively, D is TRBD2 (6 bases). V was pared by 0 bases and J by 5 bases, with 11 bases between. The CDR3 totals 14 residues. Germline CDR1 and CDR2: MNHEY and SVGEGT. In nucleotides, the CDR3 is TGTGCCAGCAGTTACTCGGAAAGGGAGGACGAGCAGTACTTC. This translates into CASSYSEREDEQYF.

The rearrangement joins TRBV20-1 to TRBJ2-1; D not resolved. CDR3 size: 13 residues. With 1 base removed from V and 6 bases from J, the gap between germline ends came to 10 bases. Germline V CDR1 and CDR2: DFQATT, SNEGSKA (reference sequence). The CDR3 loop is CSARGPEINEQFF. CDR3 nucleotides: TGCAGTGCTAGAGGGCCGGAGATCAATGAGCAGTTCTTC.

This clonotype appeared a few times. This sequence joins TRBV7-9 and TRBJ1-6, with D possibly TRBD1 on 6 matching bases. With 10 bases removed from V and 2 bases from J, the gap between germline ends came to 18 bases. CDR3 size: 16 residues. In germline, CDR1 is SEHNR, CDR2 FQNEAQ (reference sequence). CDR3 coding DNA: TGTGCCACCCCGGTCCCAGGGGCCACCTATAATTCACCCCTCCACTTT. The encoded protein is CATPVPGATYNSPLHF.

This sequence joins TRBV5-6 and TRBJ2-7; D gene ambiguous. The V end was cut by 2 bases, the J end by 2 bases, with 5 bases between. The CDR3 runs 12 residues. Per germline, CDR1 SGHDT and CDR2 YYEEEE. The CDR3 loop is CASSFGTYEQYF. The CDR3 DNA reads as TGTGCCAGCAGCTTTGGAACCTACGAGCAGTACTTC. The variable domain in full, with the rest retrieved from reference TRBV5-6 and TRBJ2-7, is DAGVTQSPTHLIKTRGQQVTLRCSPKSGHDTVSWYQQALGQGPQFIFQYYEEEERQRGNFPDRFSGHQFPNYSSELNVNALLLGDSALYLCASSFGTYEQYFGPGTRLTVT.

The sample holds a few counts of this clonotype. The rearrangement links TRBV15 to TRBJ2-1, with 10 bases identical to TRBD2. The CDR3 is made up of 22 amino acids. CDR1 and CDR2 (germline): LNHNV, YYDKDF (reference sequence). The trim removed 0 bases at V and 0 bases at J, leaving 17 bases unmatched. In DNA form, the CDR3 reads TGTGCCACCAGCAGAGAACAGGTGGGGGATTTACTAGCGGGAAGCTCCTACAATGAGCAGTTCTTC. It encodes CATSREQVGDLLAGSSYNEQFF.

This clonotype came up many times. J is TRBJ2-2 and V is TRBV20-1, with TRBD1 matching over 7 bases. CDR1 is DFQATT and CDR2 is SNEGSKA in the germline V gene (reference sequence). This CDR3 comprises 13 residues. J gave up 4 bases and V 3 bases, and 2 bases lay outside the gene matches. The CDR3 bases are TGCAGTGCTAGTTCAGGGGGCACCGGGGAGCTGTTTTTT. This translates into CSASSGGTGELFF.

This clonotype was seen many times. This sequence joins TRBV18 and TRBJ1-2; tentative D call: TRBD1 (6 bases). Per the germline V gene, CDR1 is KGHSH and CDR2 is LQKENI. Between the trimmed V and J ends, which lost 3 bases and 6 bases, there was a span of 8 bases. The CDR3 length is 12 residues. CDR3 in amino acids: CASSPTGDGYTF. In nucleotides, the CDR3 is TGTGCCAGCTCACCGACAGGAGATGGCTACACCTTC.

The chain has TRBV6-5 and TRBJ2-1; D unresolved. Germline lookup yields CDR1 MNHEY and CDR2 SVGAGI. The CDR3 totals 17 residues. V was shortened by 0 bases and J by 0 bases, with 12 bases between the two germline ends. DNA of the CDR3: TGTGCCAGCAGTTACTCAAGTTTGGACCACTCCTACAATGAGCAGTTCTTC. Protein sequence: CASSYSSLDHSYNEQFF.

CDR3 protein: CASSRTSGTDTQYF. The CDR3 nucleotides are TGTGCCAGCAGTCGGACTAGCGGCACAGATACGCAGTATTTT. The chain combines TRBV12-3 or TRBV12-4 with TRBJ2-3; 9 bases agree with TRBD2. The V segment lost 5 bases and the J segment 1 base; nucleotides outside the gene matches: 1. The CDR3 runs 14 residues.

This chain connects TRBV15 to TRBJ2-1, with D maybe TRBD2 (6 bases). This CDR3 is 15 amino acids long. Trimming pared 1 base from V and 0 bases from J, leaving 7 bases between. CDR1 is LNHNV, CDR2 YYDKDF, per germline (reference sequence). The CDR3 sequence is CATSRGRDSYNEQFF. Written as DNA, the CDR3 is TGTGCCACCAGCAGAGGGAGGGACTCCTACAATGAGCAGTTCTTC.

This clonotype showed up many times. The chain uses TRBV5-1 and TRBJ2-1, with 13 bases identical to TRBD2. Germline lookup yields CDR1 SGHRS and CDR2 YFSETQ. The V and J ends lost 4 bases and 6 bases, in that order; junction bases with no gene match: 7. The CDR3 totals 16 residues. The CDR3 DNA reads as TGCGCCAGCAGCCCTACCGGGACTAGCGGGATCAATGAGCAGTTCTTC. As protein: CASSPTGTSGINEQFF.

This clonotype was counted ten times or more. J is TRBJ1-1 and V is TRBV20-1; TRBD1 is a possible D gene (6 bases). CDR1 and CDR2 from the germline V gene are DFQATT and SNEGSKA (reference sequence). V lost 2 bases to trimming and J lost 8 bases, with 18 bases between them. There are 14 residues in the CDR3. The CDR3 nucleotides are TGCAGTGCTAGAAATATGGTCAGGGGCAGCGAAGCTTTCTTT. Translating gives CSARNMVRGSEAFF.

This clonotype was seen only a few times. The chain couples TRBV6-2 or TRBV6-3 to TRBJ2-7; no definite D call. This CDR3 has 14 residues. V lost 8 bases, J lost 0 bases, and 14 bases lay in between. Germline values: CDR1 MNHEY, CDR2 SVGEGT. The CDR3 coding sequence is TGTGCCAGCGAGGAAACATCCTACTCCTACGAGCAGTACTTC. Protein: CASEETSYSYEQYF.

This clonotype was counted ten times or more. The rearrangement joins TRBV4-1 to TRBJ2-1, with 10 bases fitting TRBD1. V dropped 4 bases and J dropped 8; count of bases not matched to a gene: 20. Per the germline V gene, CDR1 is MGHRA and CDR2 is YSYEKL. The CDR3 spans 19 residues. CDR3 nucleotides: TGCGCCAGCAGCCGAGGTACTTTCCGGGACAGGGGCAATATCGATGAGCAGTTCTTC. It yields the protein CASSRGTFRDRGNIDEQFF.

Turning to this clonotype: A much bigger clone sits one base away, suggesting this may be a read error. Because it lacks the conserved phenylalanine or tryptophan at the end, this CDR3 is likely a read error. This chain uses TRBV7-2 with TRBJ2-1; D call uncertain. The CDR3 consists of 13 residues. V lost 6 bases and J lost 5, with 11 bases in between. Germline V gene data show CDR1 as SGHTA and CDR2 as FQGNSA. The CDR3 protein is CASSSERNNEQFS. CDR3 sequence (DNA): TGTGCCAGCAGTTCGGAGAGGAACAATGAGCAGTTCTCC.

This clonotype was detected many times. The chain combines TRBV7-8 with TRBJ2-7, with D perhaps matching TRBD1 (5 bases). The ends were cut back, 5 bases at V and 2 bases at J, with 13 bases in the middle. Germline assignment: CDR1 SGHVS and CDR2 FQNEAQ. This CDR3 has 14 residues. DNA of the CDR3: TGTGCCAGCAGCCCCAGCAGGGTCCCCTACGAGCAGTACTTC. It yields the protein CASSPSRVPYEQYF.

This clonotype was detected many times. The chain joins TRBV6-5 to TRBJ2-5; 7 bases map to TRBD2. The CDR3 contains 17 residues. From germline, CDR1 is MNHEY and CDR2 SVGAGI. V dropped 0 bases and J dropped 0; count of bases not matched to a gene: 7. CDR3 sequence reads: CASSYSIAAGNQETQYF. The CDR3 nucleotides are TGTGCCAGCAGTTACTCGATCGCAGCGGGGAACCAAGAGACCCAGTACTTC.

This clonotype has a count of ten or more. V is TRBV10-2 and J is TRBJ2-1, with 7 bases aligning to TRBD2. Germline lookup yields CDR1 WSHSY and CDR2 SAAADI. Unmatched junction bases numbered 6, after V lost 5 bases and J lost 5 bases. CDR3 size: 14 residues. CDR3 nucleotides: TGCGCCAGCAGTCCGCGGGAGCTCCACAATGAGCAGTTCTTC. Protein: CASSPRELHNEQFF.

This clonotype was counted many times. The V and J genes are TRBV7-9 and TRBJ1-4; a weak D match, TRBD1 (5 bases). Germline values: CDR1 SEHNR, CDR2 FQNEAQ (reference sequence). This CDR3 is built from 13 residues. The V end was cut by 1 base, the J end by 11 bases, with 11 bases between. The CDR3 is CASSLVTGRKLFF. DNA for the CDR3: TGTGCCAGCAGCTTAGTAACAGGACGGAAACTGTTTTTT.

This chain uses TRBV10-3 with TRBJ2-7; no firm D call. Trimming took 4 bases from V and 6 from J, leaving 10 bases between them. The CDR3 length is 12 residues. Germline V gives CDR1 ENHRY, CDR2 SYGVKD. The CDR3 is CAISVTSGEQYF. The CDR3 DNA is TGTGCCATCAGTGTGACGAGTGGCGAGCAGTACTTC.